The 5 T cell receptor beta chains below were found in one sample sequenced in a study of blood T cell repertoires in COVID-19. Repertoires were generated with immunoSEQ multiplex PCR, while TCRdb's copy carries only in-frame clones and drops some. Of 230,000 or so clones in the sample, about 85% were seen once. Sequenced: PBMCs or T cells enriched from blood (not recorded which). These TCRs come from a woman aged 30 to 39 who had recovered from COVID-19.

The chain is built from TRBV7-8 and TRBJ1-3, with D perhaps TRBD1 (6 bases). CDR3 size: 16 residues. Deletions cut 5 bases from V and 0 bases from J, with 14 bases between. In germline, CDR1 is SGHVS, CDR2 FQNEAQ. CDR3 DNA sequence: TGTGCCAGCAGCCGCTTGACAGGTTCCTCTGGAAACACCATATATTTT. Translating it yields CASSRLTGSSGNTIYF.

The V and J genes are TRBV6-4 and TRBJ1-5, with D unclear. V lost 9 bases and J 9 bases, leaving 15 bases between the germline ends. CDR3 length: 12 amino acids. Germline V gene lookup returns CDR1 MRHNA and CDR2 SNTAGT. CDR3 protein: CARPGRRVPQHF. Here the CDR3 DNA reads TGTGCCAGACCGGGCCGGAGGGTGCCCCAGCATTTT.

This clone was observed a single time. This chain joins TRBV4-2 and TRBJ1-3, with 9 bases that match TRBD1. The CDR3 covers 18 residues. The germline CDR1 and CDR2 sequences are LGHNA and YNFKEQ. V lost 4 bases and J lost 4; bases outside the gene matches: 14. DNA of the CDR3: TGTGCCAGCAGCCCCAGACAGGGGGGAGGATCGAGAGGAAACACCATATATTTT. This encodes CASSPRQGGGSRGNTIYF.

This rearrangement joins TRBV7-2 to TRBJ1-3; D remains ambiguous. Germline CDR1 and CDR2: SGHTA and FQGNSA. There are 16 residues in the CDR3. The ends were cut back, 0 bases at V and 2 bases at J, with 11 bases in the middle. The CDR3 protein is CASSLAVAEAGNTIYF. The CDR3 bases are TGTGCCAGCAGCTTAGCGGTGGCGGAGGCTGGAAACACCATATATTTT.

This chain uses TRBV19 with TRBJ1-1, with D unresolved. CDR3 size: 14 residues. The germline V and J ends were trimmed by 6 bases and 5 bases, with 16 bases remaining between them. Germline V gene lookup returns CDR1 LNHDA and CDR2 SQIVND (reference sequence). CDR3 coding DNA: TGTGCCAGTAGGGTACTCACGGGGAATACTGAAGCTTTCTTT. Encoded protein: CASRVLTGNTEAFF.